The present entry profiles one TCR beta chain with its context. Its antigen remains unidentified. This CDR3 contains 16 residues. Germline V gene data show CDR1 as SSHAT and CDR2 as FNYEAQ (reference sequence). Trimming took 5 bases from V and 2 from J; bases not matched to a gene: 7. The PCR ran on 60 Vbeta and 13 Jbeta primers. Generated by immunoSEQ multiplex PCR, the TCRdb table keeps only in-frame clones and is missing some. The top ten hold around a sixth of the sample, which has about 200,000 clones, about 83% seen once. The sample is drawn from a study of cytomegalovirus exposure and HLA in healthy donors. Study-wide results and limits: Immune exposure was documented only through CMV serostatus. Among TCR sequences, most were rare, though some public TCRs appeared in many donors.

This TCR derives from a middle-aged man in good health and CMV-seronegative. Sequences were obtained from PBMCs. This chain connects TRBV7-7 to TRBJ2-3; 10 bases map to TRBD2. The CDR3 region has the DNA TGTGCCAGCAGCCCTACAGCGGGGGGGCCCACAGATACGCAGTATTTT. Protein product: CASSPTAGGPTDTQYF.